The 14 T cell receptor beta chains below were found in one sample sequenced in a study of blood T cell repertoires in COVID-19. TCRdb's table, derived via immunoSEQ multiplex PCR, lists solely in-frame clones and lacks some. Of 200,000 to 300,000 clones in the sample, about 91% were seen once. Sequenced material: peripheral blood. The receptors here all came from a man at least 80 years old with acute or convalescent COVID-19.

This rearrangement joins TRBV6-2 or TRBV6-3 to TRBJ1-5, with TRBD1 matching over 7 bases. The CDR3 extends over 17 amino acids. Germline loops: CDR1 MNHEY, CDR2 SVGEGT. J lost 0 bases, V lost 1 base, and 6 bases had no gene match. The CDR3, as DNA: TGTGCCAGCAGTTACTTCGGGACAGACCTTAGCAATCAGCCCCAGCATTTT. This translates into CASSYFGTDLSNQPQHF.

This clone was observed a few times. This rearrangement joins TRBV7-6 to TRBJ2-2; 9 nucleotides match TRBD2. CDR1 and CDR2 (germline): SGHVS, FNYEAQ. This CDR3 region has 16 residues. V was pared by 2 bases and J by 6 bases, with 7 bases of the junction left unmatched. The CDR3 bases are TGTGCCAGCAGCTTATTCGGCGGGGGGGAACCCGGGGAGCTGTTTTTT. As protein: CASSLFGGGEPGELFF.

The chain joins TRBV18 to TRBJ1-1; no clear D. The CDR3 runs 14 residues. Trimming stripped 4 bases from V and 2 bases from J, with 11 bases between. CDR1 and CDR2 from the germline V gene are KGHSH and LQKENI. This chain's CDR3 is CASSLSRGNTEAFF. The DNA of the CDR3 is TGTGCCAGCTCACTCTCACGGGGAAACACTGAAGCTTTCTTT.

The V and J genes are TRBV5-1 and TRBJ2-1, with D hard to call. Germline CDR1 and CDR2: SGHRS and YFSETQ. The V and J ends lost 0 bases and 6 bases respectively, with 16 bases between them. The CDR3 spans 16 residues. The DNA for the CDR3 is TGCGCCAGCAGCTTGGGGCCAGGCCGACCGCCCAATGAGCAGTTCTTC. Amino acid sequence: CASSLGPGRPPNEQFF.

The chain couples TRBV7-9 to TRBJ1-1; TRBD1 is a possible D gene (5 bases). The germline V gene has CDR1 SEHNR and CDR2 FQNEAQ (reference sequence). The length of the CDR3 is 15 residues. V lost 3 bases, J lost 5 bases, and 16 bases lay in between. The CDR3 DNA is TGTGCCAGCAGCTTGGTCGGGGGTGGGGAGACTGAAGCTTTCTTT. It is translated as CASSLVGGGETEAFF.

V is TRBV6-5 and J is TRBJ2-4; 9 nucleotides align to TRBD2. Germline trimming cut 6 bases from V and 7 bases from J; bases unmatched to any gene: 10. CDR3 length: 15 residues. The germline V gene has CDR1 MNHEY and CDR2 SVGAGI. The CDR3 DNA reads TGTGCCAGCAGACTCGACAGGGCGGGGGGGAACATTCAGTACTTC. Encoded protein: CASRLDRAGGNIQYF.

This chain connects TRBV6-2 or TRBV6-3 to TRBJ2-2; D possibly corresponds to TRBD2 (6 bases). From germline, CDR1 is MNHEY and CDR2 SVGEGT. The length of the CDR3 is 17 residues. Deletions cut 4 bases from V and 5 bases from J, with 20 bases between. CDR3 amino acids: CASSLPGDPTITGELFF. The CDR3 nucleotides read TGTGCCAGCAGTTTACCGGGAGACCCTACGATTACCGGGGAGCTGTTTTTT.

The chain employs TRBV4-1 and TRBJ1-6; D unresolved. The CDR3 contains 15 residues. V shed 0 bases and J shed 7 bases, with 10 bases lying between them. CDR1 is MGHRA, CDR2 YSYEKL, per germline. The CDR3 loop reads CASSQERFSNSPLHF. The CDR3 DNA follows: TGCGCCAGCAGCCAAGAACGGTTTAGCAATTCACCCCTCCACTTT.

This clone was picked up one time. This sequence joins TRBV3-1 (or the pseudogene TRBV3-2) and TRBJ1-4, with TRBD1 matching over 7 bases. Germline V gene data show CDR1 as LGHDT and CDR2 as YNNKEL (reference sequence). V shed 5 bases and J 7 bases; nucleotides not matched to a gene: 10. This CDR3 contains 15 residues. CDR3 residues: CASSETGASGEKLFF. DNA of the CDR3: TGTGCCAGCAGCGAAACAGGGGCCAGTGGTGAAAAACTGTTTTTT.

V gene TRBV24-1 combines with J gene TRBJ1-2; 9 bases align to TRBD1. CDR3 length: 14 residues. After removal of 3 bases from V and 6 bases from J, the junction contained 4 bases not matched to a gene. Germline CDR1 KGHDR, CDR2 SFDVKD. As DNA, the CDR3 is TGTGCCACCAGTGATACGGGACAGGGCGATGGCTACACCTTC. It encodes CATSDTGQGDGYTF.

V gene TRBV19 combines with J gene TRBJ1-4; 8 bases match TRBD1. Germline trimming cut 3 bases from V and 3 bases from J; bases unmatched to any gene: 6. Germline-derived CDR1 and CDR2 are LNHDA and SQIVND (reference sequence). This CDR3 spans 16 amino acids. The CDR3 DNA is TGTGCCAGTAGTATCAGCAGGGGGCTGGCTAATGAAAAACTGTTTTTT. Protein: CASSISRGLANEKLFF.

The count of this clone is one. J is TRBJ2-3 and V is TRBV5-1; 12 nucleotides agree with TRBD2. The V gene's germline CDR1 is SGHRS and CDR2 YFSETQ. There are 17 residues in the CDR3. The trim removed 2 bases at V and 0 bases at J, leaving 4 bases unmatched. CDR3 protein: CASSFYTSGGSTDTQYF. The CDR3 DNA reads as TGCGCCAGCAGCTTCTACACTAGCGGGGGGAGCACAGATACGCAGTATTTT.

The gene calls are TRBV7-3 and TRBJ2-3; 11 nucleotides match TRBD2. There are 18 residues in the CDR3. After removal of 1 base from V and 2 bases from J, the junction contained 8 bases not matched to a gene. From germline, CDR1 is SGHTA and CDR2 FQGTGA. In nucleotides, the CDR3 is TGTGCCAGCAGCTTAAACGGAGTTAGCGGGAGGGCCACAGATACGCAGTATTTT. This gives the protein CASSLNGVSGRATDTQYF.

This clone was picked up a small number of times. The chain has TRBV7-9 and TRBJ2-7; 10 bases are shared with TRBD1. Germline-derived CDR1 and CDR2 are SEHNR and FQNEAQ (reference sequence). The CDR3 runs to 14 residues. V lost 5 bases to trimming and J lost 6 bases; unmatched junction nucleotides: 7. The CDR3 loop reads CASSVTGTGVEQYF. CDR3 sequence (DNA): TGTGCCAGCAGCGTCACCGGGACAGGGGTCGAGCAGTACTTC.